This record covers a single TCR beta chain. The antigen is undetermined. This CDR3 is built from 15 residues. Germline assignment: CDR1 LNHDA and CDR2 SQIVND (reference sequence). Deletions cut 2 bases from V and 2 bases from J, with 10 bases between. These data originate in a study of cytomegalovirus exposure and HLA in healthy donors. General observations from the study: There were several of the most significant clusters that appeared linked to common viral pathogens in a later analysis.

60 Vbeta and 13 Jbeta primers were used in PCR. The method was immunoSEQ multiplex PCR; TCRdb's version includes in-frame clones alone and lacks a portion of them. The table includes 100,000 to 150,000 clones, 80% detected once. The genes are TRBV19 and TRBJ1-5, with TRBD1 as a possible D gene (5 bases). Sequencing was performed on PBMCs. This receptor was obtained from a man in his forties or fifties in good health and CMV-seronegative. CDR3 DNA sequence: TGTGCCAGTAGTATAAGGGGCAGGGGCAATCAGCCCCAGCATTTT. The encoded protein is CASSIRGRGNQPQHF.